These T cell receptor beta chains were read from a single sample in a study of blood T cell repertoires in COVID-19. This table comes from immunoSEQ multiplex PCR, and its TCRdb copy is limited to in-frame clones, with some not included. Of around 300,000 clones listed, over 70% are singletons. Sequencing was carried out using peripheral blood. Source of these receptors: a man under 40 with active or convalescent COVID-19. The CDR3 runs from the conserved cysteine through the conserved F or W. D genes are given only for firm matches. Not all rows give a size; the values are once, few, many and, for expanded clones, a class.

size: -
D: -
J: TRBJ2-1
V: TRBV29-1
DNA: TGCAGCACGGGCCAATACAATGAGCAGTTCTTC
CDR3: CSTGQYNEQFF

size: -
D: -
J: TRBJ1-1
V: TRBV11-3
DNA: TGTGCCAGCAGCTCGAGTCCCATTTCGGGCACTGAAGCTTTCTTT
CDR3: CASSSSPISGTEAFF

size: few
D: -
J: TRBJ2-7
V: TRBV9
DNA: TGTGCCAGCAGCGTAGCTCACGGCTACGAGCAGTACTTC
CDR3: CASSVAHGYEQYF

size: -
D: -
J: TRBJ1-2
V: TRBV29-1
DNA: TGCAGCGTTGAAGGGGGAGCATCGCGCTATGGCTACACCTTC
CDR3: CSVEGGASRYGYTF

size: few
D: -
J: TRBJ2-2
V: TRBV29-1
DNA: TGCAGCGTACTGAGACTGGTAAACACCGGGGAGCTGTTTTTT
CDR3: CSVLRLVNTGELFF

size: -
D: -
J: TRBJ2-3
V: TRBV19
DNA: TGTGCCAGTAGTATCGGTAGGGCCAGGGGATACACAGATACGCAGTATTTT
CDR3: CASSIGRARGYTDTQYF

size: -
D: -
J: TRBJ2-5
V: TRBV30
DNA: TGTGCCTGGAGCCAACTACTTTCCGGGAGCTTGGAGACCCAGTACTTC
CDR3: CAWSQLLSGSLETQYF

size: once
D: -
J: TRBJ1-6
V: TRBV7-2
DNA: TGTGCCAGCAGATCCGCACAGAGCTCCTATAATTCACCCCTCCACTTT
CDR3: CASRSAQSSYNSPLHF

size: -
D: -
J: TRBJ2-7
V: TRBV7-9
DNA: TGTGCCAGCAGCTTAGAAGGTGGGGGGAAAAGGGAGCAGTACTTC
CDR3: CASSLEGGGKREQYF

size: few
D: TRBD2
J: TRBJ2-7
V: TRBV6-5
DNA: TGTGCCAGCAGTAACCCAGCGGGGCCTACCTACGAGCAGTACTTC
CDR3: CASSNPAGPTYEQYF

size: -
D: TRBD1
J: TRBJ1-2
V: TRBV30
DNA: TGTGCCTGGCCGGCCCTCCCGGGACAGGGGGTGACGGTCTTC
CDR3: CAWPALPGQGVTVF

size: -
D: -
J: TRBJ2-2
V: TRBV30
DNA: TGTGCCTGGACCCCTTCGGGGACCGGGGAGCTGTTTTTT
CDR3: CAWTPSGTGELFF

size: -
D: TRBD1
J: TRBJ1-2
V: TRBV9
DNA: TGTGCCAGCAGCGGCCACCTTCGACAGGGGGCGGACTATGGCTACACCTTC
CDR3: CASSGHLRQGADYGYTF

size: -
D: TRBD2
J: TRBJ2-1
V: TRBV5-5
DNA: TGTGCCAGCACCATCCTAGCGGGAGTGGGGAATGAGCAGTTCTTC
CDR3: CASTILAGVGNEQFF

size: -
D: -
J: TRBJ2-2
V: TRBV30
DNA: TGTGCCTGGAGTCCCCCGACATATACCGGGGAGCTGTTTTTT
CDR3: CAWSPPTYTGELFF

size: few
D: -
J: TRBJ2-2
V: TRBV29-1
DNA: TGCAGCCCTCGACGGGAGGGGGCGACCGGGGAGCTGTTTTTT
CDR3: CSPRREGATGELFF

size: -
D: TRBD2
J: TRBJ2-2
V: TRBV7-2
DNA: TGTGCCAGCAGCTGGCGACTCGGACGCGGGGGCGGGGAGCTGTTTTTT
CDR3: CASSWRLGRGGGELFF

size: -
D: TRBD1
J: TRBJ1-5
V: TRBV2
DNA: TGTGCCAGCAGTTTTCTTGGACAGGGGCGACAGCCCCAGCATTTT
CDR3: CASSFLGQGRQPQHF

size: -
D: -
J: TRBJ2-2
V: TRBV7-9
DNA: TGTGCCACTGGGGGGACGGTGAACACCGGGGAGCTGTTTTTT
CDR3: CATGGTVNTGELFF

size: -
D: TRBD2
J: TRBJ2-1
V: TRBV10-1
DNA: TGCGCCAGCAGTGAGGGGACTAGCGACCACAATGAGCAGTTCTTC
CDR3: CASSEGTSDHNEQFF

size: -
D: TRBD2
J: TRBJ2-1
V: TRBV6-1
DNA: TGTGCCAGCAGTGATACACGACTAGCGAGATTGTACAATGAGCAGTTCTTC
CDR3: CASSDTRLARLYNEQFF

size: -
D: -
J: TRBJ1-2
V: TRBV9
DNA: TGTGCCAGCAGCGTAGATAGGACAGACTATGGCTACACCTTC
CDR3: CASSVDRTDYGYTF

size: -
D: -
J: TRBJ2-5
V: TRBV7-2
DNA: TGTGCCAGCAGCTTAGCCTTTAGCGGTGGCCAAGAGACCCAGTACTTC
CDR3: CASSLAFSGGQETQYF

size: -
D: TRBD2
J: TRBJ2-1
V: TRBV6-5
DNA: TGTGCCAGCTCCGCGGCGGGGGGGCCCTACAATGAGCAGTTCTTC
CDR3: CASSAAGGPYNEQFF

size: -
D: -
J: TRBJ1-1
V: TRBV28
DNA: TGTGCCAGCAGTTTATGGGGGGGACTAAACACTGAAGCTTTCTTT
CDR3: CASSLWGGLNTEAFF

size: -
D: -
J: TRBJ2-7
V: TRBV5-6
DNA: TGTGCCAGCAGCTCGACTATGAGCTCCTACGAGCAGTACTTC
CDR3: CASSSTMSSYEQYF

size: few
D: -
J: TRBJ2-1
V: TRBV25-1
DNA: TGTGCCAGCAGTGAAAGTAGCGGACCCCAGTATAATGAGCAGTTCTTC
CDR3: CASSESSGPQYNEQFF

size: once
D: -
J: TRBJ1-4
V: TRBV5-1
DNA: TGCGCCAGCACCCTGCGGGGGGAGAATGAAAAACTGTTTTTT
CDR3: CASTLRGENEKLFF

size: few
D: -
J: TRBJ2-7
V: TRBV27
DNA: TGTGCCAGCAGTAGCTGGGGCACCCCCCCCTACGAGCAGTACTTC
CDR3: CASSSWGTPPYEQYF